A single sample gave rise to the 12 T cell receptor beta chains below, sequenced in a study of blood T cell repertoires in COVID-19. Method: immunoSEQ multiplex PCR; TCRdb's copy keeps in-frame clones and lacks some. The sample comprises 140,000 to 150,000 clones, just under 85% of which are singletons, and approximately 2.7% rests with the top ten. The sample comprised peripheral blood. These receptors were collected from a woman between 35 and 50 years old with active or convalescent COVID-19.

The chain recombines TRBV7-9 with TRBJ2-5, with D maybe TRBD2 (5 bases). Germline CDR1 SEHNR, CDR2 FQNEAQ (reference sequence). The CDR3 length is 16 residues. Trimming cost V 5 bases and J 4 bases, with 20 bases left between them. The CDR3 here is CASSASGTPIRETQYF. CDR3 sequence (DNA): TGTGCCAGCAGCGCATCGGGAACCCCGATACGAGAGACCCAGTACTTC. Based on the CDR3 plus reference TRBV7-9 and TRBJ2-5, the full variable domain is DTGVSQNPRHKITKRGQNVTFRCDPISEHNRLYWYRQTLGQGPEFLTYFQNEAQLEKSRLLSDRFSAERPKGSFSTLEIQRTEQGDSAMYLCASSASGTPIRETQYFGPGTRLLVL.

The chain couples TRBV7-2 to TRBJ1-1; a possible D gene is TRBD1 (6 bases). With 2 bases removed from V and 3 bases from J, the gap between germline ends came to 19 bases. In germline, CDR1 is SGHTA, CDR2 FQGNSA. CDR3 size: 17 residues. The CDR3 DNA sequence: TGTGCCAGCAGCTTACGAGACAGGAGGCCAGGGGACACTGAAGCTTTCTTT. Translating it yields CASSLRDRRPGDTEAFF.

This clone has a single count. The chain couples TRBV15 to TRBJ2-5, with D perhaps TRBD2 (6 bases). Trimming shortened V by 1 base and J by 2 bases, and 8 bases separated the two germline ends. This CDR3 has 14 amino acids. In germline, CDR1 is LNHNV, CDR2 YYDKDF (reference sequence). The CDR3: CATSRGDWQETQYF. CDR3 nucleotide sequence: TGTGCCACCAGCAGAGGGGACTGGCAAGAGACCCAGTACTTC.

This clone was picked up a small number of times. The rearrangement joins TRBV7-2 to TRBJ1-5, with D perhaps TRBD1 (6 bases). This CDR3 region has 17 residues. V was clipped by 2 bases and J by 1 base, with 15 bases between them. CDR1 and CDR2 from the germline V gene are SGHTA and FQGNSA. The chain's CDR3 is CASSLIGGGLSNQPQHF. The CDR3 DNA sequence: TGTGCCAGCAGCTTAATAGGGGGGGGGCTGAGCAATCAGCCCCAGCATTTT. The full variable domain, its missing parts supplied by reference TRBV7-2 and TRBJ1-5, is GAGVSQSPSNKVTEKGKDVELRCDPISGHTALYWYRQSLGQGLEFLIYFQGNSAPDKSGLPSDRFSAERTGGSVSTLTIQRTQQEDSAVYLCASSLIGGGLSNQPQHFGDGTRLSIL.

The rearrangement uses TRBV7-2 and TRBJ1-2, with 7 nucleotides matching TRBD1. This CDR3 is 14 amino acids long. The junction had 10 bases not matched to a gene; V was cut back by 5 bases and J by 7 bases. CDR1 is SGHTA and CDR2 is FQGNSA in the germline V gene. CDR3 bases: TGTGCCAGCAGCCTCAGGGAAGGGGGCGGTGGCTACACCTTC. Translation gives CASSLREGGGGYTF.

In its sample, this clone was seen a few times. The genes are TRBV28 and TRBJ1-2; D perhaps matches TRBD1 (5 bases). Germline CDR1 and CDR2: MDHEN and SYDVKM. The CDR3 has 15 amino acids. The V end lost 1 base, the J end lost 8 bases, and 17 bases lay between the germline ends. CDR3 protein: CASSLYLKAGLGYTF. Here the CDR3 DNA reads TGTGCCAGCAGTTTATACCTGAAGGCAGGGTTAGGCTACACCTTC.

The chain uses TRBV2 and TRBJ2-6, with 9 positions matching TRBD1. Germline-derived CDR1 and CDR2 are SNHLY and FYNNEI. The length of the CDR3 is 18 residues. Trimming removed 7 bases from V and 0 bases from J; junction bases left unmatched: 10. The CDR3, as DNA: TGTGCCAGCACCCTGACAGGGGGATCGAGCTCTGGGGCCAACGTCCTGACTTTC. It specifies CASTLTGGSSSGANVLTF.

The rearrangement uses TRBV19 and TRBJ2-2; TRBD1 aligns across 10 bases. There are 16 residues in the CDR3. Germline values: CDR1 LNHDA, CDR2 SQIVND (reference sequence). The V gene end was trimmed by 5 bases and the J gene end by 4 bases; junction bases not matched to a gene: 7. CDR3 in amino acids: CASSLRTGGRTGELFF. CDR3 bases: TGTGCCAGTAGTCTCCGGACAGGGGGACGCACCGGGGAGCTGTTTTTT. The complete variable domain, with remaining parts taken from reference TRBV19 and TRBJ2-2, reads DGGITQSPKYLFRKEGQNVTLSCEQNLNHDAMYWYRQDPGQGLRLIYYSQIVNDFQKGDIAEGYSVSREKKESFPLTVTSAQKNPTAFYLCASSLRTGGRTGELFFGEGSRLTVL.

The chain employs TRBV4-2 and TRBJ1-6; D is undetermined. V was shortened by 3 bases and J by 9 bases, with 9 bases between the two germline ends. CDR3 length: 13 residues. CDR1 is LGHNA and CDR2 is YNFKEQ in the germline V gene. The chain's CDR3 is CASSHNSRSPLHF. Written as DNA, the CDR3 is TGTGCCAGCAGCCACAACTCACGTTCACCCCTCCACTTT.

This clone has more than one count but fewer than ten. The chain couples TRBV10-1 to TRBJ2-7; a weak D match, TRBD1 (6 bases). The ends were cut back, 0 bases at V and 3 bases at J, with 18 bases in the middle. Looked up from germline, CDR1 is WNHNN and CDR2 is SYGVQD (reference sequence). The CDR3 totals 17 residues. The CDR3 reads CASSESMDSPPRYEQYF. CDR3 in DNA: TGCGCCAGCAGTGAGTCGATGGACAGCCCCCCTCGCTACGAGCAGTACTTC.

This chain links TRBV6-5 with TRBJ1-5; 8 bases map to TRBD1. Per the germline V gene, CDR1 is MNHEY and CDR2 is SVGAGI. With V trimmed by 0 bases and J by 6 bases, 4 bases remained unmatched. CDR3 length: 15 residues. CDR3 loop: CASSYSRGQGQPQHF. CDR3 nucleotide sequence: TGTGCCAGCAGTTACTCCAGGGGGCAGGGTCAGCCCCAGCATTTT.

This clone was seen only a few times. The V and J genes are TRBV18 and TRBJ1-3; 7 nucleotides match TRBD1. From germline, CDR1 is KGHSH and CDR2 LQKENI. The CDR3 length is 15 residues. J was trimmed by 2 bases and V by 3 bases; bases with no gene match: 4. As DNA, the CDR3 is TGTGCCAGCTCACCCCGGGACAGAGCTGGAAACACCATATATTTT. It yields the protein CASSPRDRAGNTIYF.